One sample yielded the 24 T cell receptor beta chains listed below, sequenced in a study of early T cells in non-severe SARS-CoV-2 infection. MiXCR, applied by TCRdb to the 5' RACE reads, yields one record per CDR3 protein. The profile covers some 96,000 distinct CDR3 sequences, with more than 12% appearing a single time and less than 7% taken by the ten largest. Sequencing was done on a sample of whole blood. These receptor sequences come from an adult who was a healthcare worker with PCR-confirmed SARS-CoV-2 infection or an uninfected control (not recorded which).

This chain links TRBV7-4 with TRBJ2-4; 12 positions agree with TRBD2. Germline assignment: CDR1 SGHVT and CDR2 SQSDAQ. CDR3 size: 20 residues. V dropped 5 bases and J dropped 0; count of bases not matched to a gene: 14. The CDR3 spells CASSLPTLAGGPLAKNIQYF. In DNA form, the CDR3 reads TGTGCCAGCAGCCTCCCAACACTAGCGGGAGGTCCCTTAGCCAAAAACATTCAGTACTTC.

This sequence joins TRBV6-2 or TRBV6-3 and TRBJ2-1; TRBD2 matches at 7 bases. Germline V gives CDR1 MNHEY, CDR2 SVGEGT. This CDR3 is 11 amino acids long. V lost 5 bases to trimming and J lost 10 bases; unmatched junction nucleotides: 2. CDR3 sequence (DNA): TGTGCCAGCAGTGGGGGAGGGGAGCAGTTCTTC. Translated, it gives CASSGGGEQFF.

This clonotype was detected many times. The chain couples TRBV14 to TRBJ2-3; a weak D match, TRBD2 (6 bases). CDR1 is SGHDN, CDR2 FVKESK, per germline. This CDR3 is built from 14 residues. V was pared by 0 bases and J by 6 bases, with 10 bases between. CDR3 in amino acids: CASSQDVGGDTQYF. The CDR3 bases are TGTGCCAGCAGCCAAGATGTTGGGGGGGATACGCAGTATTTT.

This clonotype was recorded a few times. V is TRBV6-2 or TRBV6-3 and J is TRBJ1-1; D not certain. Germline CDR1 MNHEY, CDR2 SVGEGT. The CDR3 has 14 residues. The V gene lost 6 bases and the J gene lost 2 bases, with 13 bases spanning the gap. The CDR3 is CASSPGRTNTEAFF. CDR3 nucleotides: TGTGCCAGCAGCCCCGGACGGACTAACACTGAAGCTTTCTTT.

This clonotype was recorded many times. The CDR3 sequence: CASSLVATDTEAFF. The CDR3 region has the DNA TGTGCCAGCAGCTTAGTTGCGACAGACACTGAAGCTTTCTTT. V is TRBV11-2 and J is TRBJ1-1; TRBD1 might be the D (5 bases). This CDR3 spans 14 amino acids. The V gene lost 1 base and the J gene lost 3 bases, with 9 bases spanning the gap. Germline-derived CDR1 and CDR2 are SGHAT and FQNNGV.

The rearrangement links TRBV7-8 to TRBJ2-1, with TRBD1 matching 11 bases. CDR1 is SGHVS, CDR2 FQNEAQ, per germline. This CDR3 contains 15 residues. V shed 4 bases and J 7 bases; nucleotides not matched to a gene: 6. The CDR3 sequence: CASSSGQGAGNEQFF. CDR3 coding DNA: TGTGCCAGCAGCTCCGGACAGGGGGCAGGTAATGAGCAGTTCTTC. Filled out from reference TRBV7-8 and TRBJ2-1, the complete variable domain reads GAGVSQSPRYKVAKRGQDVALRCDPISGHVSLFWYQQALGQGPEFLTYFQNEAQLDKSGLPSDRFFAERPEGSVSTLKIQRTQQEDSAVYLCASSSGQGAGNEQFFGPGTRLTVL.

In this sample, this clonotype turned up a few times. CDR3 nucleotides: TGCAGTGCTAGAGATGGATTTGGGGTCTGGGGCACTGAAGCTTTCTTT. Amino acid sequence: CSARDGFGVWGTEAFF. The V and J genes are TRBV20-1 and TRBJ1-1, with no clear D. The CDR3 is made up of 16 amino acids. V lost 0 bases, J lost 4 bases, and 18 bases lay in between. CDR1 and CDR2 (germline): DFQATT, SNEGSKA (reference sequence).

This clonotype was detected a few times. The rearrangement links TRBV9 to TRBJ1-5; possible D gene TRBD1, 6 bases. This CDR3 spans 15 amino acids. Germline lookup yields CDR1 SGDLS and CDR2 YYNGEE. V dropped 2 bases and J dropped 0 bases, with 9 bases sitting between them. Written as DNA, the CDR3 is TGTGCCAGCAGCGTTCAGGGGTATAGCAATCAGCCCCAGCATTTT. Translated: CASSVQGYSNQPQHF.

This clonotype was seen more than once but under ten times. DNA for the CDR3: TGTGCCAGCAGTTCTGATTGGACCCTTCGGAACATTCAGTACTTC. Residues: CASSSDWTLRNIQYF. The gene calls are TRBV6-5 and TRBJ2-4; unclear D gene. Trimming shortened V by 4 bases and J by 7 bases, and 17 bases separated the two germline ends. The CDR3 consists of 15 residues. CDR1 is MNHEY, CDR2 SVGAGI, per germline.

This clonotype has just a few counts. The rearrangement links TRBV7-2 to TRBJ2-2; possibly TRBD2 for D (6 bases). In germline, CDR1 is SGHTA, CDR2 FQGNSA. Trimming stripped 5 bases from V and 4 bases from J, with 11 bases between. CDR3 length: 14 amino acids. In nucleotides, the CDR3 is TGTGCCAGCAGCCCGGGACTGATCACCGGGGAGCTGTTTTTT. Translating it yields CASSPGLITGELFF.

A few counts support this clonotype. The chain uses TRBV18 and TRBJ1-1; no clear D gene. Germline lookup yields CDR1 KGHSH and CDR2 LQKENI. CDR3 length: 14 residues. V lost 4 bases, J lost 4 bases, and 13 bases lay in between. The CDR3 protein is CASSRNADFTEAFF. CDR3 DNA sequence: TGTGCCAGCTCACGCAACGCGGACTTCACTGAAGCTTTCTTT.

This clonotype has more than one count but fewer than ten. The chain recombines TRBV20-1 with TRBJ2-1, with 9 positions matching TRBD2. After removal of 2 bases from V and 2 bases from J, the junction contained 4 bases not matched to a gene. CDR3 length: 15 residues. The germline CDR1 and CDR2 sequences are DFQATT and SNEGSKA (reference sequence). CDR3 loop: CSARIGGGAYNEQFF. CDR3 nucleotide sequence: TGCAGTGCTAGAATCGGCGGGGGGGCCTACAATGAGCAGTTCTTC.

The rearrangement uses TRBV19 and TRBJ2-2; no clear D. CDR3 size: 13 residues. Trimming stripped 1 base from V and 4 bases from J, with 4 bases between. Germline V CDR1 and CDR2: LNHDA, SQIVND (reference sequence). The CDR3 DNA sequence: TGTGCCAGTAGTATAGCCCGCACCGGGGAGCTGTTTTTT. Amino acids: CASSIARTGELFF.

This clonotype appeared a few times. The chain employs TRBV11-3 and TRBJ2-3; 10 bases are shared with TRBD2. Germline assignment: CDR1 SGHNT and CDR2 YENEEA. The trim removed 1 base at V and 6 bases at J, leaving 1 base unmatched. The CDR3 length is 14 residues. CDR3 amino acids: CASSLASGSDTQYF. Here the CDR3 DNA reads TGTGCCAGCAGCTTAGCTAGCGGGAGTGATACGCAGTATTTT.

This chain links TRBV7-2 with TRBJ2-5, with D hard to call. Germline V gene sequence: CDR1 SGHTA, CDR2 FQGNSA. CDR3 length: 15 amino acids. V lost 1 base to trimming and J lost 4 bases, with 13 bases between them. The CDR3 DNA sequence: TGTGCCAGCAGCTTAGGGGCAGGCCCTGGAGAGACCCAGTACTTC. This translates into CASSLGAGPGETQYF. The full variable domain, with the rest looked up from reference TRBV7-2 and TRBJ2-5, is GAGVSQSPSNKVTEKGKDVELRCDPISGHTALYWYRQSLGQGLEFLIYFQGNSAPDKSGLPSDRFSAERTGGSVSTLTIQRTQQEDSAVYLCASSLGAGPGETQYFGPGTRLLVL.

V and J are TRBV28 and TRBJ2-1; 11 nucleotides line up with TRBD2. The CDR3 runs to 18 residues. Germline V gene sequence: CDR1 MDHEN, CDR2 SYDVKM. The V and J ends lost 2 bases and 2 bases, in that order; junction bases with no gene match: 8. CDR3 region: CASSLPGLAGPTYNEQFF. The CDR3 coding sequence is TGTGCCAGCAGTTTACCCGGACTAGCGGGTCCCACCTACAATGAGCAGTTCTTC.

This clonotype was recorded at least ten times. The CDR3 DNA sequence: TGTGCCAGCAGGTCCGGGACAGGGAGCACTGAAGCTTTCTTT. Amino acid sequence: CASRSGTGSTEAFF. The chain couples TRBV7-8 to TRBJ1-1; 9 positions match TRBD1. CDR3 length: 14 residues. The germline CDR1 and CDR2 sequences are SGHVS and FQNEAQ. J gave up 4 bases and V 6 bases, and 6 bases lay outside the gene matches.

The J gene is TRBJ2-1, the V gene TRBV10-2; weak D call: TRBD2 (5 bases). CDR1 WSHSY and CDR2 SAAADI come from the germline V gene. The V end lost 2 bases, the J end lost 6 bases, and 17 bases lay between the germline ends. The CDR3 runs to 16 residues. The CDR3 DNA is TGCGCCAGCAGTGAGGCGGGCCTAAGACCGGGCAATGAGCAGTTCTTC. Its protein is CASSEAGLRPGNEQFF.

This clonotype occurred a few times. The rearrangement joins TRBV20-1 to TRBJ2-7; unclear D gene. CDR3 size: 14 residues. V shed 2 bases and J shed 1 base, with 12 bases lying between them. The V gene's germline CDR1 is DFQATT and CDR2 SNEGSKA (reference sequence). This CDR3 is CSARLSGLSYEQYF. The CDR3 bases are TGCAGTGCTAGACTGTCTGGCCTTTCCTACGAGCAGTACTTC.

At least ten counts were recorded for this clonotype. The gene calls are TRBV20-1 and TRBJ2-1, with no clear D. In germline, CDR1 is DFQATT, CDR2 SNEGSKA (reference sequence). The CDR3 has 10 residues. Trimming took off 6 bases at V and 10 bases at J, with 10 bases between the two ends. The CDR3 DNA is TGCAGTGCCGTAAGGAACGAGCAGTTCTTC. Its translation: CSAVRNEQFF.

The chain joins TRBV7-2 to TRBJ2-7; TRBD1 aligns across 7 bases. Germline assignment: CDR1 SGHTA and CDR2 FQGNSA. The CDR3 length is 14 residues. The J segment lost 6 bases and the V segment lost 2 bases, leaving 7 bases of the junction unmatched. For the CDR3, the DNA is TGTGCCAGCAGCTTAAGGGAGACAGGGCGCGAGCAGTACTTC. Translation: CASSLRETGREQYF.

J is TRBJ2-2 and V is TRBV11-2, with D perhaps matching TRBD1 or TRBD2 (6 bases each). This CDR3 contains 16 residues. Germline CDR1 SGHAT, CDR2 FQNNGV. The V gene lost 10 bases and the J gene lost 3 bases, with 21 bases spanning the gap. The CDR3 reads CATSSLYREDTGELFF. The CDR3 bases are TGTGCCACATCGAGCTTGTACAGGGAGGACACCGGGGAGCTGTTTTTT.

The sample holds a few counts of this clonotype. The chain combines TRBV6-4 with TRBJ2-4, with TRBD1 as a possible D gene (5 bases). Between the trimmed V and J ends, which lost 6 bases and 0 bases, there was a span of 15 bases. The germline V gene encodes CDR1 MRHNA and CDR2 SNTAGT. The CDR3 loop spans 16 amino acids. CDR3 bases: TGTGCCAGCAGACCCAAGACAGACATAGCCAAAAACATTCAGTACTTC. Its protein product is CASRPKTDIAKNIQYF.

This clonotype has more than one count but fewer than ten. The chain links TRBV20-1 to TRBJ2-2; the D gene is possibly TRBD2 (5 bases). Looked up from germline, CDR1 is DFQATT and CDR2 is SNEGSKA (reference sequence). The CDR3 is made up of 14 amino acids. The ends were cut back, 3 bases at V and 0 bases at J, with 8 bases in the middle. The CDR3 loop reads CSARNGANTGELFF. The DNA for the CDR3 is TGCAGTGCTAGGAACGGGGCGAACACCGGGGAGCTGTTTTTT.